The entry below gives a single T cell receptor beta chain sequence along with its context. This clonotype has only a few counts. It lacks a known antigen. The input lacks base qualities; no much larger clone sits a single base away. The germline V gene (reference sequence) supplies CDR1 LNHNV and CDR2 YYDKDF. V and J are trimmed by 0 bases and 5 bases, and the gene matches miss 7 bases of the junction. From cysteine to phenylalanine, the CDR3 is 17 amino acids long. The DNA shown is the 51-base CDR3, in frame from base 1. Library preparation was by RT-PCR. The listed sequencing device is Illumina HiSeq 2500. TCRdb reprocessed the public reads (quality trimming at Q25 with fastp, clone calling with MiXCR) and kept in-frame beta chains. Identical CDR3 proteins give one entry, which carries the most common genes and DNA. This sample has 500,000 to 750,000 distinct CDR3 sequences in its table, and around 15% of those were observed once. The ten largest clones capture around 10% of the sample.

The sample is drawn from a study of response to subunit inactivated influenza vaccine (dated 2018 in TCRdb). General notes on the study: The study used deep quantitative T cell receptor repertoire profiling to track responses to a trivalent subunit inactivated influenza vaccine. Study-wide conclusions, independent of this receptor: The authors proposed that each seasonal influenza vaccination may bring in only a limited number of new T cells.

The rearranged segments are TRBV15 and TRBJ2-1, and 10 junctional nucleotides match TRBD2. The TCR was taken from a man in his fifties or sixties who received an inactivated influenza vaccine. Donor details come from another sample of the same person, matched by shared clones. Sample: PBMCs from blood, taken roughly 13 days after vaccination. The CDR3: CATSRDLGLAVHNEQFF. At the DNA level, the sequence is TGTGCCACCAGCAGAGATTTAGGACTAGCGGTTCACAATGAGCAGTTCTTC.